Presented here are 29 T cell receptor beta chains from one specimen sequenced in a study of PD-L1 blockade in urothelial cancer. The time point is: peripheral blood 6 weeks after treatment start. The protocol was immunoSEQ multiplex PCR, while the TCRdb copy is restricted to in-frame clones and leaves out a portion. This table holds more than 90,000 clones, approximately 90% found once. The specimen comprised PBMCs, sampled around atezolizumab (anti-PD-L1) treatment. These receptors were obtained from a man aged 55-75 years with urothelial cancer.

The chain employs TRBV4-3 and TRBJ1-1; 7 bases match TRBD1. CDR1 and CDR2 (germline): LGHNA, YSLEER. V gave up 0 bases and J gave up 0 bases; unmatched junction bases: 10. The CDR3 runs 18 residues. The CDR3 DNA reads TGCGCCAGCAGCCAAGATGGTCCACCGGGACAGCTGAACACTGAAGCTTTCTTT. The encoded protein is CASSQDGPPGQLNTEAFF.

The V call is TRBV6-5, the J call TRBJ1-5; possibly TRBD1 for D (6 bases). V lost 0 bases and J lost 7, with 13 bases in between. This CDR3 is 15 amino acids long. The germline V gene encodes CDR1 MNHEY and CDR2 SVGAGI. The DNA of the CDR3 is TGTGCCAGCAGTTACTCGGGGGGGCGCCCCCAGCCCCAGCATTTT. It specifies CASSYSGGRPQPQHF.

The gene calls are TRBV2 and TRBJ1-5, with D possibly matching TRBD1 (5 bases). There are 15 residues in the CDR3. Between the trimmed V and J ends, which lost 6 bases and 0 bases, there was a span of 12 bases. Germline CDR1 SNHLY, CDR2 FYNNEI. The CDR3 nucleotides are TGTGCCAGCAGAATGGACACCAATAGCAATCAGCCCCAGCATTTT. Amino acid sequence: CASRMDTNSNQPQHF.

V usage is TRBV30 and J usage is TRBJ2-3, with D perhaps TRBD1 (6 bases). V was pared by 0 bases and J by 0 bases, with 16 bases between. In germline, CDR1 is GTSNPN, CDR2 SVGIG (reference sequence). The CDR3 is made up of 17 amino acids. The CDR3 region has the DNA TGTGCCTGGAGTGTACCGACAGGTCGGACTAGCACAGATACGCAGTATTTT. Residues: CAWSVPTGRTSTDTQYF.

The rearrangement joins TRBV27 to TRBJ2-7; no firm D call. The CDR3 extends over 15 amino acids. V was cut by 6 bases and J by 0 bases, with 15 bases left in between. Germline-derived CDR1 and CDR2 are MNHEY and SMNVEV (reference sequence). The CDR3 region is CASSSLSGNSYEQYF. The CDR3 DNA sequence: TGTGCCAGCAGCTCCCTTTCAGGTAACTCCTACGAGCAGTACTTC.

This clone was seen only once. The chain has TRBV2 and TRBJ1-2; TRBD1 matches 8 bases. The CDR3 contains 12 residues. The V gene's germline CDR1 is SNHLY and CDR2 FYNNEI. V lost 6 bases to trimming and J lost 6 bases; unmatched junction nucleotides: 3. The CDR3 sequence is CASRATGDGYTF. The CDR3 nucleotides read TGTGCCAGCAGGGCGACAGGGGATGGCTACACCTTC.

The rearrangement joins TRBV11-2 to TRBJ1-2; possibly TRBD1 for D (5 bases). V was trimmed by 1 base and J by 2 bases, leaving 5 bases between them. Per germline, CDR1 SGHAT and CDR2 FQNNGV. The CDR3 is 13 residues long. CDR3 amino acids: CASSLGQNYGYTF. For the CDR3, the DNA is TGTGCCAGCAGCTTAGGACAGAACTATGGCTACACCTTC.

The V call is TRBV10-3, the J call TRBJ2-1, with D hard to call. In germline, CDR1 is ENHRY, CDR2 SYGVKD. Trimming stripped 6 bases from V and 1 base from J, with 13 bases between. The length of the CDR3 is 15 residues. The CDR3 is CAIRASAASYNEQFF. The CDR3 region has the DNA TGTGCCATCAGAGCTAGTGCGGCTTCCTACAATGAGCAGTTCTTC.

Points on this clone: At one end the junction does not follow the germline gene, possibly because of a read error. DNA for the CDR3: TGTGCCAGTAGCCCGGAGTGGACATATACTACTTCAGACTTC. The encoded protein is CASSPEWTYTTSDF. The rearrangement joins TRBV19 to TRBJ1-2; D is possibly TRBD1 (5 bases). The CDR3 has 14 amino acids. Germline loops: CDR1 LNHDA, CDR2 SQIVND (reference sequence).

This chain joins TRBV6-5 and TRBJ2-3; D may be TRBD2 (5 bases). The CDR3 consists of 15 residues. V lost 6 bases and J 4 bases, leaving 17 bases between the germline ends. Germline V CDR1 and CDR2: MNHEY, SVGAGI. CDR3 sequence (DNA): TGTGCCAGCAGGAGAGCTCCGGGGTTCCCAGATACGCAGTATTTT. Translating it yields CASRRAPGFPDTQYF.

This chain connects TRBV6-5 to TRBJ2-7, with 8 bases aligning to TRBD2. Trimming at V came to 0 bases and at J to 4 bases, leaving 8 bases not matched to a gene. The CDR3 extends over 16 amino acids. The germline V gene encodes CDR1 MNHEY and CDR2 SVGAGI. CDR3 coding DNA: TGTGCCAGCAGTTACTCTAGCGGGAATCCAAAATACGAGCAGTACTTC. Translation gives CASSYSSGNPKYEQYF.

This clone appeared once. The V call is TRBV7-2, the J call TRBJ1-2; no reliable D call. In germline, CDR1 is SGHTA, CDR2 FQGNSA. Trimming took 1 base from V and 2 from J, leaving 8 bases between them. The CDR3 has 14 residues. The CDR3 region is CASSLVAGNYGYTF. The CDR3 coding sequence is TGTGCCAGCAGCTTAGTGGCAGGAAACTATGGCTACACCTTC.

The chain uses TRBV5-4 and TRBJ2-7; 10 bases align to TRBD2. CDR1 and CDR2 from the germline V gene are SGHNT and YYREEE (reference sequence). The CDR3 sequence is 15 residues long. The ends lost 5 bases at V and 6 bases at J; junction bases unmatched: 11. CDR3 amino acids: CASSTIAGGGSEQYF. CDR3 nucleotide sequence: TGTGCCAGCAGTACTATAGCGGGGGGAGGCTCCGAGCAGTACTTC.

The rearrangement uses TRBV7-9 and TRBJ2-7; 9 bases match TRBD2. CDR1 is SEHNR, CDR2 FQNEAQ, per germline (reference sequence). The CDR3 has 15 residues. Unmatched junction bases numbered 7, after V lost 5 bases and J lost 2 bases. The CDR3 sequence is CASSLILAGAYEQYF. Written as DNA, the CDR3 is TGTGCCAGCAGCCTGATACTAGCGGGCGCCTACGAGCAGTACTTC.

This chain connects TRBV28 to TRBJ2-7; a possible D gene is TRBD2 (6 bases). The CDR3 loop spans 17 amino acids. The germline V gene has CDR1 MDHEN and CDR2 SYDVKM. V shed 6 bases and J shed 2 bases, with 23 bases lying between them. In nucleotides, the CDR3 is TGTGCCAGCAGCCCCCCTCCAGGTAGGGGAGGTACCTACGAGCAGTACTTC. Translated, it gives CASSPPPGRGGTYEQYF.

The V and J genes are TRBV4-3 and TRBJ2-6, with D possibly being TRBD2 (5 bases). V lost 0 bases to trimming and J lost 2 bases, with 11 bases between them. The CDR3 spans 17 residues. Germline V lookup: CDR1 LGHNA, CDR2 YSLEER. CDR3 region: CASSQDLREAGANVLTF. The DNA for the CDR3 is TGCGCCAGCAGCCAAGATTTGAGGGAAGCTGGGGCCAACGTCCTGACTTTC.

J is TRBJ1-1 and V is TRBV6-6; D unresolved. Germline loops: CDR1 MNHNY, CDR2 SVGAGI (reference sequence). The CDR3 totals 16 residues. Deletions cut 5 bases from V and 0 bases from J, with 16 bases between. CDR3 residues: CASSPPNRLLNTEAFF. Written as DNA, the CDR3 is TGTGCCAGCAGTCCGCCAAACAGATTACTGAACACTGAAGCTTTCTTT.

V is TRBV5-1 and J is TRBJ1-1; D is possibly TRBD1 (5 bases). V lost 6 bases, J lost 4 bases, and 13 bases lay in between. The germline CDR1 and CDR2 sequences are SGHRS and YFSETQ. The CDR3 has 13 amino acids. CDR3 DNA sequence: TGCGCCAGCAATTCCGGCCAGGGCACTGAAGCTTTCTTT. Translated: CASNSGQGTEAFF.

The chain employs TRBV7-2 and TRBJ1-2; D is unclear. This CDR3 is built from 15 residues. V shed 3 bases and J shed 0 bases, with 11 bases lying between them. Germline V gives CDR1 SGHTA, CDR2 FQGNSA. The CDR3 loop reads CASSLRQLTNYGYTF. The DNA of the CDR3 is TGTGCCAGCAGCTTGAGGCAACTAACTAACTATGGCTACACCTTC.

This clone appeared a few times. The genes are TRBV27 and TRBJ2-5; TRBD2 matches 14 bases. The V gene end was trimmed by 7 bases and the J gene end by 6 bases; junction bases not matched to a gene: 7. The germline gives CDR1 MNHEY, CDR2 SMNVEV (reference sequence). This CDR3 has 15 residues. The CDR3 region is CASIGLAGGPQTQYF. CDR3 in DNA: TGTGCCAGCATCGGACTAGCGGGAGGTCCACAGACCCAGTACTTC.

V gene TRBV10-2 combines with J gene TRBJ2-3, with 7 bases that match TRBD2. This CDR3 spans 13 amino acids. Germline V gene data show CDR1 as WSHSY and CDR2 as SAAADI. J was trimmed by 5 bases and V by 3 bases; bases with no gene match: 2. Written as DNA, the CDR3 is TGCGCCAGCAGTGACCAGCGGGGAGATACGCAGTATTTT. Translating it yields CASSDQRGDTQYF.

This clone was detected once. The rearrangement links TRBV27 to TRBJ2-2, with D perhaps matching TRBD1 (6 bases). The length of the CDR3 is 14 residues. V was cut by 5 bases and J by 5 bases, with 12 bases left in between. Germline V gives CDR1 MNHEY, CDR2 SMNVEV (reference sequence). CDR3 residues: CASSQQGLTGELFF. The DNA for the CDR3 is TGTGCCAGCAGTCAGCAGGGGTTGACCGGGGAGCTGTTTTTT.

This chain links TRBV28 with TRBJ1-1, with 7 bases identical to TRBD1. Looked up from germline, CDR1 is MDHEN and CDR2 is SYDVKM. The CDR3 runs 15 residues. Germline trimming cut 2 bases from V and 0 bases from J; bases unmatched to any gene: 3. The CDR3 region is CASSLVTGVNTEAFF. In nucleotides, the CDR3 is TGTGCCAGCAGTTTAGTAACAGGGGTGAACACTGAAGCTTTCTTT.

CDR3 residues: CATGPGQGHQETQYF. CDR3 bases: TGTGCCACCGGTCCCGGACAGGGTCACCAAGAGACCCAGTACTTC. The V gene is TRBV19, the J gene TRBJ2-5; 8 bases match TRBD1. The J segment lost 0 bases and the V segment lost 10 bases, leaving 10 bases of the junction unmatched. Germline CDR1 reads LNHDA; CDR2 reads SQIVND (reference sequence). There are 15 residues in the CDR3.

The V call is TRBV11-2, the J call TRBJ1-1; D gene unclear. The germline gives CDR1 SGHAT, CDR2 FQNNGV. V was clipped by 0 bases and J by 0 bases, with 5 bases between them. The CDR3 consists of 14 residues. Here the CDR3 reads CASSLDPMNTEAFF. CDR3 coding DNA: TGTGCCAGCAGCTTAGATCCTATGAACACTGAAGCTTTCTTT.

Here the CDR3 reads CASSQTGMEGYTF. The CDR3 DNA sequence: TGTGCCAGTAGCCAGACAGGGATGGAGGGCTACACCTTC. This rearrangement joins TRBV19 to TRBJ1-2, with 7 bases fitting TRBD1. J gave up 8 bases and V 6 bases, and 9 bases lay outside the gene matches. CDR1 is LNHDA and CDR2 is SQIVND in the germline V gene (reference sequence). This CDR3 comprises 13 residues.

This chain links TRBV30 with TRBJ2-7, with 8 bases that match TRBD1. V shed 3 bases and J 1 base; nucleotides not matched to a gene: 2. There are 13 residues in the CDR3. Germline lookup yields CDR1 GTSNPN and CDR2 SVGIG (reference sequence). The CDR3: CAWRGQVSYEQYF. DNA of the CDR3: TGTGCCTGGAGGGGACAGGTTTCCTACGAGCAGTACTTC.

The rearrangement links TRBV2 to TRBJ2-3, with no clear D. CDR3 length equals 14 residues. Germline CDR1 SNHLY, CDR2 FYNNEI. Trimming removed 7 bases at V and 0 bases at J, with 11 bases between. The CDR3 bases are TGTGCCAGCATGGGCCGAACTAGCACAGATACGCAGTATTTT. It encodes CASMGRTSTDTQYF.

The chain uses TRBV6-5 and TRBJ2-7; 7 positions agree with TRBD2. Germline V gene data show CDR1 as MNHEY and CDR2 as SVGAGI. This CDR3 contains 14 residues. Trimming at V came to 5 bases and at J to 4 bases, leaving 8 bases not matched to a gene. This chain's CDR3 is CASSPGGGVYEQYF. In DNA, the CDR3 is TGTGCCAGCAGTCCTGGGGGGGGTGTTTACGAGCAGTACTTC.